This T cell receptor beta chain was recovered during a study of T-cell reconstitution after alpha-beta-depleted transplantation in children. Preparation of the TCRbeta library used unique molecular identifiers. One entry per CDR3 protein results from TCRdb running MiXCR on the PCR reads. In the table there are approximately 340,000 distinct CDR3 sequences, over 9% of which are singletons. Trimming cost V 2 bases and J 2 bases, with 11 bases left between them. The CDR3 runs 15 residues. This clonotype was found a few times. The sequence derives from a human donor who donated a stem cell graft to a child with acute lymphoblastic leukemia. The chain couples TRBV12-3 or TRBV12-4 to TRBJ2-3, with a weak D call TRBD2 (6 bases). Sequencing used PBMCs from the stem cell graft donor, obtained from the stem cell graft. The CDR3 loop reads CASSLQAGTTDTQYF. CDR3 in DNA: TGTGCCAGCAGTTTACAGGCGGGGACCACAGATACGCAGTATTTT.